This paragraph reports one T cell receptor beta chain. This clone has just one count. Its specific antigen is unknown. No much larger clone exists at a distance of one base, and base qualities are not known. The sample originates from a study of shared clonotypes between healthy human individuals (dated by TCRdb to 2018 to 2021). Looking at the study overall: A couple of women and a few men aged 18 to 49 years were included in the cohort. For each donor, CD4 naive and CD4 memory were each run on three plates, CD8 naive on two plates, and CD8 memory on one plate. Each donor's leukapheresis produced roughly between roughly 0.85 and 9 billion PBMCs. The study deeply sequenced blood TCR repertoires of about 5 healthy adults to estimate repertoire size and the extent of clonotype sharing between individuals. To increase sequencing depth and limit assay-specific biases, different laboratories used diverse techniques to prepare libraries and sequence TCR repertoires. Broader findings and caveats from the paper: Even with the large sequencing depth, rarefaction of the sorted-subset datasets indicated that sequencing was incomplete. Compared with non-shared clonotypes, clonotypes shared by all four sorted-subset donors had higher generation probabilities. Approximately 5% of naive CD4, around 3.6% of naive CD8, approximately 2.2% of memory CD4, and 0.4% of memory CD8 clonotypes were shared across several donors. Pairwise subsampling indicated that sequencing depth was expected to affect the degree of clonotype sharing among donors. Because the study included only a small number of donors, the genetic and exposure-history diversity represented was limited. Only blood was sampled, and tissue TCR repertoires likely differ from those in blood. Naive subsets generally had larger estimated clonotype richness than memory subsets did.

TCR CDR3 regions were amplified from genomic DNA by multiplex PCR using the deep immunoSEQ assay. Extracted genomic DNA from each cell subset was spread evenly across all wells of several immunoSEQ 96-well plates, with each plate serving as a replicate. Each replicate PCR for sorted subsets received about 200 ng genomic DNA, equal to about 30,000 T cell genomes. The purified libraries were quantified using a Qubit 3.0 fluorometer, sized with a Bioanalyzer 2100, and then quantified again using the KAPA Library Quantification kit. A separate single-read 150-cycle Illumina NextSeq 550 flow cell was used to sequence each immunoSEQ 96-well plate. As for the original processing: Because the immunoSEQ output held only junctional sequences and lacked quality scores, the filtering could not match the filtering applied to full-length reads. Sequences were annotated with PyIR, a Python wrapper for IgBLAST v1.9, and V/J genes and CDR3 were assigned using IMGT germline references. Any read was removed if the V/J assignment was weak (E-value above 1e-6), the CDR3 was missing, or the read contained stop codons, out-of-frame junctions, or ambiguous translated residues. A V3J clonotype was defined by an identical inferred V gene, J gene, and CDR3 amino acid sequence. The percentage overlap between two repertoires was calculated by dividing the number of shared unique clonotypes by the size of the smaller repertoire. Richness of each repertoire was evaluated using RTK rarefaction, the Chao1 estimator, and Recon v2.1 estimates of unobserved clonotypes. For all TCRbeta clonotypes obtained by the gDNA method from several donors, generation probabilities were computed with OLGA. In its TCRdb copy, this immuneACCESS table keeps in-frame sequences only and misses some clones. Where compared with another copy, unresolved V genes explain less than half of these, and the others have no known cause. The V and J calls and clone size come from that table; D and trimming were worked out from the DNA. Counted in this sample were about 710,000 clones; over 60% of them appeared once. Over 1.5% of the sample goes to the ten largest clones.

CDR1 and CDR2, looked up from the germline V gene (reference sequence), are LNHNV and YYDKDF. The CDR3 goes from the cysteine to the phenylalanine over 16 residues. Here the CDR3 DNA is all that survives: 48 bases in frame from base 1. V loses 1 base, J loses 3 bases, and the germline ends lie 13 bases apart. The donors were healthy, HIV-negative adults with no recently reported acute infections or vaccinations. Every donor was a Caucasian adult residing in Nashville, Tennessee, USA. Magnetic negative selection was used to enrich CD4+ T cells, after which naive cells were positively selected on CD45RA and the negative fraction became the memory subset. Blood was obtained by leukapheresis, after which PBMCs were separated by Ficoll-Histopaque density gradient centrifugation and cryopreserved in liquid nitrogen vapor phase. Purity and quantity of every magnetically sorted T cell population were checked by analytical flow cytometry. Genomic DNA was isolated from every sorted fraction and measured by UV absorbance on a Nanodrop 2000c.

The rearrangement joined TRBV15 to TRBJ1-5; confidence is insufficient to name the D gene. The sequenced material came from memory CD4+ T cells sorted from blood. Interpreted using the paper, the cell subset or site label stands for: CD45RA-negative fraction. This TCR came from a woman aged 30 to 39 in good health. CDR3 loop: CATSRVYGGYNQPQHF. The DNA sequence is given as TGTGCCACCAGCAGAGTCTACGGCGGCTACAATCAGCCCCAGCATTTT.